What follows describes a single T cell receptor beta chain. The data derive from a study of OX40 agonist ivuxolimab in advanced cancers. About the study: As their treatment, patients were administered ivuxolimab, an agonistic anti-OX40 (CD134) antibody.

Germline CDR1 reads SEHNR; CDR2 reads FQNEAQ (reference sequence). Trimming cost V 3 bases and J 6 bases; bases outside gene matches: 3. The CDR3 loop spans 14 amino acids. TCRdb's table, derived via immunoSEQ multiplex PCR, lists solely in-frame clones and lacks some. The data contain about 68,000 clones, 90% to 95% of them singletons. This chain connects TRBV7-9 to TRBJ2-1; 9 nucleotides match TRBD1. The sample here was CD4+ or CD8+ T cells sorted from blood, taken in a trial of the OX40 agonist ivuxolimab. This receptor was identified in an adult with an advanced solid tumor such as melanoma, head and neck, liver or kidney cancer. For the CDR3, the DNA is TGTGCCAGCAGCTTTGGGACAGGGCCCAATGAGCAGTTCTTC. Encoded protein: CASSFGTGPNEQFF.